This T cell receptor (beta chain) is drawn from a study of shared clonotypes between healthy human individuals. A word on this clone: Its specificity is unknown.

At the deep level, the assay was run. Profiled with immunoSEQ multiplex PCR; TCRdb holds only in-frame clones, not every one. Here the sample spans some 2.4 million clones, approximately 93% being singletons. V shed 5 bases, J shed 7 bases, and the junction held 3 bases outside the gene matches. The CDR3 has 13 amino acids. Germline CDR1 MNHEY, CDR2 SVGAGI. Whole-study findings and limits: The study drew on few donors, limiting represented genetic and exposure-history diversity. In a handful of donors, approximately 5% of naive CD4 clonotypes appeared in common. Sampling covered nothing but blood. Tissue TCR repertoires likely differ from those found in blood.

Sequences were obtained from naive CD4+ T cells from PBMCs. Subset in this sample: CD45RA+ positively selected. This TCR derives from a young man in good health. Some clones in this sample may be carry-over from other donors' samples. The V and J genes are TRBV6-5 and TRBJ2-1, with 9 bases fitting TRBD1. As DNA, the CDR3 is TGTGCCAGCAGTACCGGGACAGGGAATGAGCAGTTCTTC. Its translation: CASSTGTGNEQFF.